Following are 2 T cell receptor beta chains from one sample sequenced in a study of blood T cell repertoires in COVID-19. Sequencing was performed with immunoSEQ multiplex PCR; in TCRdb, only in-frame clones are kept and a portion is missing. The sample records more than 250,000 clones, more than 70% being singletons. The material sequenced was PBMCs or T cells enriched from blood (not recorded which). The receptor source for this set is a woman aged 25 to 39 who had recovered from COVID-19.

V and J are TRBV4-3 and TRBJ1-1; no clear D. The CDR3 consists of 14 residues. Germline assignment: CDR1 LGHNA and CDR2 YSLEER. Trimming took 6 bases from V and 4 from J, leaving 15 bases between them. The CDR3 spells CASRRGGLGTEAFF. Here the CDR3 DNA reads TGCGCCAGCAGACGAGGCGGACTTGGCACTGAAGCTTTCTTT.

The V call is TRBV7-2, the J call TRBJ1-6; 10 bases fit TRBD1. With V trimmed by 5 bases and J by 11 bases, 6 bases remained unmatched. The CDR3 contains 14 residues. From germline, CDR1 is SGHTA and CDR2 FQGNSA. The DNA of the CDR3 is TGTGCCAGCAGCCTGGACAGGGGGAGGACACCCCTCCACTTT. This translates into CASSLDRGRTPLHF. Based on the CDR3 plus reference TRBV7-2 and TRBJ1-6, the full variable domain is GAGVSQSPSNKVTEKGKDVELRCDPISGHTALYWYRQSLGQGLEFLIYFQGNSAPDKSGLPSDRFSAERTGGSVSTLTIQRTQQEDSAVYLCASSLDRGRTPLHFGNGTRLTVT.